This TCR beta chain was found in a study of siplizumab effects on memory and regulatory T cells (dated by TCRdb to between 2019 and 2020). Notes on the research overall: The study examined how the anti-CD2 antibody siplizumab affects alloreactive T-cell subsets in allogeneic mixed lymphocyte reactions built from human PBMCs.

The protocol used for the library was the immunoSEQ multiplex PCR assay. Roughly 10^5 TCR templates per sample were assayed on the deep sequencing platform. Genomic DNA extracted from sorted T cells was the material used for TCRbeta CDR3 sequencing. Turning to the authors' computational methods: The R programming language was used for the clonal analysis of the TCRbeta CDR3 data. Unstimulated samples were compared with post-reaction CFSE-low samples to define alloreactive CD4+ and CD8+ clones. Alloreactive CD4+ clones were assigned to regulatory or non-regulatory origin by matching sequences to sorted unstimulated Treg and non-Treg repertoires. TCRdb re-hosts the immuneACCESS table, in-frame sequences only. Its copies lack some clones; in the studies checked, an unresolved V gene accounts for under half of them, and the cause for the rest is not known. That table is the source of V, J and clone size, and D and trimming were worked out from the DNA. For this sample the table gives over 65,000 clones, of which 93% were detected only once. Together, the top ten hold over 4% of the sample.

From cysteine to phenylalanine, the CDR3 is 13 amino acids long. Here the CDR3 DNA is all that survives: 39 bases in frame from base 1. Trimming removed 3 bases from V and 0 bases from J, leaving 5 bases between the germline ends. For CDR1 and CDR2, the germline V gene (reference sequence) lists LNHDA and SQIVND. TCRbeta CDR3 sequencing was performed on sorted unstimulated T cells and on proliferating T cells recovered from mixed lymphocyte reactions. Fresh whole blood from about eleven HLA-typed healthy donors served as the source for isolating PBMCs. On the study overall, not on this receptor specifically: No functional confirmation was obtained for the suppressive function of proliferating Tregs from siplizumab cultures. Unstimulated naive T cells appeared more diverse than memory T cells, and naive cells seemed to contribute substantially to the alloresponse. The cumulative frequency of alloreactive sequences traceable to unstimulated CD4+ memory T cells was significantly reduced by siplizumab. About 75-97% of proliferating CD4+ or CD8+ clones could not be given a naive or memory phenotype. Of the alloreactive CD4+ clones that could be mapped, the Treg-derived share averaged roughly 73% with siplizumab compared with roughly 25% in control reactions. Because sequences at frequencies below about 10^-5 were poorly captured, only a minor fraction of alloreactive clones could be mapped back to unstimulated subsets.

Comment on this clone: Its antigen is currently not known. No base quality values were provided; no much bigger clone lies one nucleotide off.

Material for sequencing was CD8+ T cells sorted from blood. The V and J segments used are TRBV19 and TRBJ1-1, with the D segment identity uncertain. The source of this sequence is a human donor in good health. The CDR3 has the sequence CASSISMNTEAFF. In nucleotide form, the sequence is TGTGCCAGTAGTATTTCTATGAACACTGAAGCTTTCTTT.